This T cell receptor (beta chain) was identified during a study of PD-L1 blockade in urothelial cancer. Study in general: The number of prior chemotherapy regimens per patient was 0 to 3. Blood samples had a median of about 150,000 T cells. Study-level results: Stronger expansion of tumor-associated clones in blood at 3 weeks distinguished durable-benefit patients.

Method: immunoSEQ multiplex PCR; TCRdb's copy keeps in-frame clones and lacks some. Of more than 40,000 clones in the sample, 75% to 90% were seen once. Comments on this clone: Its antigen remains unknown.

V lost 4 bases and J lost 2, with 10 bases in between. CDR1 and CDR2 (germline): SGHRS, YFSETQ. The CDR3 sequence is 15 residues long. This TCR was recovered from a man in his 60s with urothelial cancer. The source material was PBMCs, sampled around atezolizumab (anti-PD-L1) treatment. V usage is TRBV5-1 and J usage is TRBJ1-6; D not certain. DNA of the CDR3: TGCGCCAGCAGCCCCTCACGGGCCTATAATTCACCCCTCCACTTT. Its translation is CASSPSRAYNSPLHF.